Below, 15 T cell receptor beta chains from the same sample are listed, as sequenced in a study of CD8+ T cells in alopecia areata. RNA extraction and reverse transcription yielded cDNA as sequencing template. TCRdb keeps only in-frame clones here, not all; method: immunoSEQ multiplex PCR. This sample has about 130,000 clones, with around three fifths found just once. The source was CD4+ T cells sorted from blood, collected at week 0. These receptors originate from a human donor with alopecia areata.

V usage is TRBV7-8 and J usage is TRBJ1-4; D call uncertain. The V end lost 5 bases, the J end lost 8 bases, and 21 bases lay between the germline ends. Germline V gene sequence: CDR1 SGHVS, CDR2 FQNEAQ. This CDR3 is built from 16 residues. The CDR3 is CASSTSGSLGGEKLFF. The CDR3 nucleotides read TGTGCCAGCAGCACCTCCGGCAGCCTAGGAGGGGAAAAACTGTTTTTT.

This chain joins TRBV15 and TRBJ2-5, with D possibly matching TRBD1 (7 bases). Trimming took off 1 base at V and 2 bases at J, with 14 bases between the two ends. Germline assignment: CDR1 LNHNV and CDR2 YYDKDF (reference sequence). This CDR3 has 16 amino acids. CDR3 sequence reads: CATSRGSSGGQETQYF. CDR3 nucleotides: TGTGCCACCAGCAGAGGTAGCTCAGGGGGGCAAGAGACCCAGTACTTC. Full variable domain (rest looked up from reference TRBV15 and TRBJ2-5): DAMVIQNPRYQVTQFGKPVTLSCSQTLNHNVMYWYQQKSSQAPKLLFHYYDKDFNNEADTPDNFQSRRPNTSFCFLDIRSPGLGDTAMYLCATSRGSSGGQETQYFGPGTRLLVL.

CDR3 sequence: CASSTGQGAGMAFF. DNA for the CDR3: TGTGCCAGCAGTACCGGACAGGGGGCGGGGATGGCTTTCTTT. This chain links TRBV6-5 with TRBJ1-1, with TRBD1 matching over 11 bases. This CDR3 is 14 amino acids long. Germline-derived CDR1 and CDR2 are MNHEY and SVGAGI. Trimming at V came to 5 bases and at J to 11 bases, leaving 10 bases not matched to a gene.

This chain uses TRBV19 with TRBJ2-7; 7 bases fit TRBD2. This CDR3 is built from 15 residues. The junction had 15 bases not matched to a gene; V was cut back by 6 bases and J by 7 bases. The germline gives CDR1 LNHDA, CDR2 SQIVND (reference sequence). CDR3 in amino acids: CASSGHQRGRMEQYF. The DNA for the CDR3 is TGTGCCAGTAGCGGTCATCAGCGGGGCAGGATGGAGCAGTACTTC.

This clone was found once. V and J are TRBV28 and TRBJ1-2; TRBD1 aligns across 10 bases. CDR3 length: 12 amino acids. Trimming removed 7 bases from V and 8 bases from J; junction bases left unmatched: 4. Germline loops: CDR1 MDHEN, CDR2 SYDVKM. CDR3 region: CASTGTGEGYTF. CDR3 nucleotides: TGTGCCAGCACCGGGACAGGGGAGGGCTACACCTTC.

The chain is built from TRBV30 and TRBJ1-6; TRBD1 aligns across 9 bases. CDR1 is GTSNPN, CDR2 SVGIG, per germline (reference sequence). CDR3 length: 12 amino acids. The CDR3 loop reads CAEGQGNSPLHF. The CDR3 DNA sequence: TGTGCTGAGGGACAGGGAAATTCACCCCTCCACTTT.

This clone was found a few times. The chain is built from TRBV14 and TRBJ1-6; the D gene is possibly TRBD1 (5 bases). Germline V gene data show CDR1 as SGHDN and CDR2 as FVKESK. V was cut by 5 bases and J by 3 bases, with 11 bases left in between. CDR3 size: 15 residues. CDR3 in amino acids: CASSMTADYNSPLHF. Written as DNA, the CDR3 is TGTGCCAGCAGCATGACAGCCGACTATAATTCACCCCTCCACTTT. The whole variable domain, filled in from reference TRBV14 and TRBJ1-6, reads EAGVTQFPSHSVIEKGQTVTLRCDPISGHDNLYWYRRVMGKEIKFLLHFVKESKQDESGMPNNRFLAERTGGTYSTLKVQPAELEDSGVYFCASSMTADYNSPLHFGNGTRLTVT.

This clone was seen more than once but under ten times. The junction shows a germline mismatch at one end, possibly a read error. This CDR3 is CASSLNEQGLSEQYF. CDR3 coding DNA: TGTGCTAGCAGCCTTAATGAACAGGGATTAAGCGAGCAGTACTTC. The chain carries TRBV7-7 and TRBJ2-7, with D maybe TRBD1 (6 bases). The CDR3 loop spans 15 amino acids. The germline V gene encodes CDR1 SSHAT and CDR2 FNYEAQ (reference sequence). The entire variable domain, with the rest obtained from reference TRBV7-7 and TRBJ2-7, is as follows: GAGVSQSPRYKVTKRGQDVTLRCDPISSHATLYWYQQALGQGPEFLTYFNYEAQPDKSGLPSDRFSAERPEGSISTLTIQRTEQRDSAMYRCASSLNEQGLSEQYFGPGTRLTVT.

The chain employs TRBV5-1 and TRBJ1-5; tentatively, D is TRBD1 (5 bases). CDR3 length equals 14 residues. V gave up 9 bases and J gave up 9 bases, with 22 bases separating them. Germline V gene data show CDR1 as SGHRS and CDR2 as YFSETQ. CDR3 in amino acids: CAMRDLIGSTPQHF. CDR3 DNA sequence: TGCGCCATGAGGGACCTCATCGGAAGTACGCCCCAGCATTTT.

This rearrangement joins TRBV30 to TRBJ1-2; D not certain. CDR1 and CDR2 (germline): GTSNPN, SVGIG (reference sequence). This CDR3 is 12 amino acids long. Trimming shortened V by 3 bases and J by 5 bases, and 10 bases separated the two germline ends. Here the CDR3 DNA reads TGTGCCTGGAGCCTACACATGTATGGCTACACCTTC. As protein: CAWSLHMYGYTF.

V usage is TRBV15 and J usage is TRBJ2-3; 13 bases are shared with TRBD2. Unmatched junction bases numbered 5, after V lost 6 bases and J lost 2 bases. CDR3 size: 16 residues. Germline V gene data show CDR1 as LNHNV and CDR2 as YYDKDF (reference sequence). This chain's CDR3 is CATRGGTSGTTDTQYF. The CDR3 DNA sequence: TGTGCCACCAGAGGGGGGACTAGCGGGACCACAGATACGCAGTATTTT.

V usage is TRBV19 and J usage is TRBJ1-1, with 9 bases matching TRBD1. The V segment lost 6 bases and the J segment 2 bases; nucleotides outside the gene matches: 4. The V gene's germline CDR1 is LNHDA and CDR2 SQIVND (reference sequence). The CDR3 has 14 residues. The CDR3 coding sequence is TGTGCCAGTAGGACGACAGGGGGTAACACTGAAGCTTTCTTT. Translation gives CASRTTGGNTEAFF.

The CDR3 DNA is TGTGCCAGCAGTGATGGCTCCTATAATTCACCCCTCCACTTT. It translates to CASSDGSYNSPLHF. The chain combines TRBV25-1 with TRBJ1-6; D not certain. V shed 3 bases and J shed 0 bases, with 3 bases lying between them. CDR3 size: 14 residues. Germline V gene lookup returns CDR1 MGHDK and CDR2 SYGVNS.

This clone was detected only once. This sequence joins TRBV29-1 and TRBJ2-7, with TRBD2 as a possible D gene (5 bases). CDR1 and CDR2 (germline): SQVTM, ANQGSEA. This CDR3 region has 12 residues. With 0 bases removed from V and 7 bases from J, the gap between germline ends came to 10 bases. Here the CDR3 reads CSVEDGSSEQYF. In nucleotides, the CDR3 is TGCAGCGTTGAAGATGGGAGCTCAGAGCAGTACTTC.

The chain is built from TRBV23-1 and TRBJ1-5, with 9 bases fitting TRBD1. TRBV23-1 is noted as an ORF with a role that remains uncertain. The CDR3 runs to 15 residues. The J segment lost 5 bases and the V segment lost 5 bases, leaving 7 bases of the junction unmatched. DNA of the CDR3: TGCGCCAGCAGTACCGGGACAGGGATTCATCAGCCCCAGCATTTT. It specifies CASSTGTGIHQPQHF.